The clone carrying this T cell receptor beta chain showed up many times. CDR3 length: 14 residues. With 8 bases removed from V and 5 bases from J, the gap between germline ends came to 19 bases. The data stem from a study of T-cell reconstitution after alpha-beta-depleted transplantation in children. Library preparation (for TCRbeta) was performed with unique molecular identifiers. TCRdb re-derived calls from the PCR reads in MiXCR, one entry per CDR3 protein. The table lists some 530,000 distinct CDR3 sequences, around 12% of them singletons. The sequence came from a human donor who donated a stem cell graft to a child with combined immunodeficiency. The chain couples TRBV12-3 or TRBV12-4 to TRBJ2-7, with D possibly matching TRBD2 (6 bases). The sample here was PBMCs from the stem cell graft donor, taken from the stem cell graft. CDR3 region: CASSGDGGSHEQYF. The DNA of the CDR3 is TGTGCCAGCTCCGGCGATGGGGGGAGCCACGAGCAGTACTTC.